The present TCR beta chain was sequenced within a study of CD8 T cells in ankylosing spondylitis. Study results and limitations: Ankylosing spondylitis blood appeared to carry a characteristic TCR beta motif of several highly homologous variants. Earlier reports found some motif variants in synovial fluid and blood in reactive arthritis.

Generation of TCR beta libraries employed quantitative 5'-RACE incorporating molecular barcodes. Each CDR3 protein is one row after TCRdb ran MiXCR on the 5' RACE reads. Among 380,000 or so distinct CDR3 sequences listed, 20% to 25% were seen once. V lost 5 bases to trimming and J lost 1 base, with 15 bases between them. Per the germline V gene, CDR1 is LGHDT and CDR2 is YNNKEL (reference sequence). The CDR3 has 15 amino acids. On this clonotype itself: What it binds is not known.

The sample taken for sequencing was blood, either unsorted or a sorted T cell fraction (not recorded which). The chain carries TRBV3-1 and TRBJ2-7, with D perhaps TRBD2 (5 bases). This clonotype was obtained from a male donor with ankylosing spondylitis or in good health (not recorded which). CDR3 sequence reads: CASSWVKAESYEQYF. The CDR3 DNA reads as TGTGCCAGCAGCTGGGTTAAAGCGGAGTCCTACGAGCAGTACTTC.